This TCR beta chain was identified during a study of cytomegalovirus exposure and HLA in healthy donors. Overall study context: Samples from HLA-typed donors yielded about 85 million unique TCRs in an early data release.

Study-wide findings and caveats: TCR beta V- and J-gene trimming was later associated with a missense DCLRE1C variant. In a later analysis, CMV-associated beta chains were mostly HLA-associated, it appeared. Equally common other TCR beta chains were less clonally expanded than HLA-associated ones, a later analysis found.

The primer mix had 60 Vbeta and 13 Jbeta primers. Repertoires were generated with immunoSEQ multiplex PCR, while TCRdb's copy carries only in-frame clones and drops some. This sample yields around 180,000 clones, of which 65% to 80% are seen a single time; under 0.9% belongs to the top ten. About this clone itself: Its antigen is unknown.

The receptor was derived from a middle-aged woman in good health and CMV-seronegative. The sample was PBMCs.

CDR3 in DNA: TGCGCCAGCAGCCAAGATCCCGGGGGTGAAGCTTTCTTT. This sequence encodes CASSQDPGGEAFF. The rearrangement uses TRBV4-3 and TRBJ1-1, with TRBD1 as a possible D gene (5 bases). There are 13 residues in the CDR3. The germline V and J ends were trimmed by 0 bases and 7 bases, with 9 bases remaining between them. The germline gives CDR1 LGHNA, CDR2 YSLEER.